This note documents a single T cell receptor (beta chain) sequence. This CDR3 spans 18 amino acids. Germline CDR1 MNHEY, CDR2 SMNVEV (reference sequence). The V end lost 9 bases, the J end lost 0 bases, and 24 bases lay between the germline ends. As handled by the study authors: Estimated nucleated cell counts came from reference gene primer amplification. Libraries were prepared by immunoSEQ multiplex PCR; TCRdb keeps only in-frame clonotypes and omits some of them. The DNA was the basis for D and trimming; V, J and clone size are from that table. The sample carries under 85,000 clones, 85% to 90% recorded once. The data are from a study of blood T cell repertoires in COVID-19. Study at large: COVID-19 samples, acute and convalescent, were from the United States, Italy and Spain.

Sequencing was done on a sample of peripheral blood. The genes are TRBV27 and TRBJ1-3, with a weak D call TRBD1 (6 bases). The TCR comes from a man older than 75 with acute or convalescent COVID-19. CDR3 coding DNA: TGTGCCAGTTCCCGCTCGGGGACAAGCACCAGCTCTGGAAACACCATATATTTT. Amino acids: CASSRSGTSTSSGNTIYF.